These T cell receptor beta chains were read from a single sample in a study of vaccination effects on CD4 cells after COVID-19. The antigens these receptors bind are not known. Using immunoSEQ multiplex PCR, the repertoire was profiled, and TCRdb retains in-frame clones only, with some absent. The table records tens of thousands of clones, roughly two thirds of them present only once. Sequenced here: CD4+ T cells from PBMCs cultured with SARS-CoV-2 spike peptides, sampled before COVID-19 vaccination. Source of these receptors: a human donor who received a COVID-19 vaccine. Both conserved end residues are part of each CDR3. The order of the fields is clone size, D gene, J gene, CDR3 length, V gene, CDR3 DNA, CDR3 protein. D genes are given only for firm matches. Some rows have no size entry. The others give once, few or many, or a class for an expanded clone.

clone_size: -; d_call: -; j_call: TRBJ1-3; cdr3_length: 14; v_call: TRBV30; cdr3_nt: TGTGCCTGGAGTGTATTAAGCTCTGGAAACACCATATATTTT; cdr3_aa: CAWSVLSSGNTIYF
clone_size: -; d_call: TRBD1; j_call: TRBJ1-5; cdr3_length: 15; v_call: TRBV28; cdr3_nt: TGTGCCAGCAGTTTTCTCAGGGGGGGCAATCAGCCCCAGCATTTT; cdr3_aa: CASSFLRGGNQPQHF
clone_size: -; d_call: -; j_call: TRBJ1-3; cdr3_length: 12; v_call: TRBV30; cdr3_nt: TGTGCCTGGAGTCTGGAGGGAAACACCATATATTTT; cdr3_aa: CAWSLEGNTIYF
clone_size: -; d_call: TRBD1; j_call: TRBJ1-5; cdr3_length: 16; v_call: TRBV5-6; cdr3_nt: TGTGCCAGCAGCCTTGGGACAGGGGTTAGCGGCCAGCCCCAGCATTTT; cdr3_aa: CASSLGTGVSGQPQHF
clone_size: -; d_call: TRBD1; j_call: TRBJ2-3; cdr3_length: 15; v_call: TRBV11-3; cdr3_nt: TGTGCCAGCAGCCGAGGGGACAGGAGGACAGATACGCAGTATTTT; cdr3_aa: CASSRGDRRTDTQYF
clone_size: -; d_call: TRBD2; j_call: TRBJ2-3; cdr3_length: 19; v_call: TRBV30; cdr3_nt: TGTGCGTCCAAGCCGGGACTAGCGGGAGGAACCACTAGCACAGATACGCAGTATTTT; cdr3_aa: CASKPGLAGGTTSTDTQYF
clone_size: -; d_call: -; j_call: TRBJ1-5; cdr3_length: 13; v_call: TRBV30; cdr3_nt: TGTGCCTGGAGCAGGGGTCGTGATCAGCCCCAGCATTTT; cdr3_aa: CAWSRGRDQPQHF
clone_size: -; d_call: -; j_call: TRBJ2-7; cdr3_length: 10; v_call: TRBV20-1; cdr3_nt: TGCAGTGCTAGGTTCGAAGAGCAGTACTTC; cdr3_aa: CSARFEEQYF
clone_size: many; d_call: -; j_call: TRBJ1-5; cdr3_length: 14; v_call: TRBV19; cdr3_nt: TGTGCCAGTAGGAGAGCAGGGGATGGGCAGCCCCAGCATTTT; cdr3_aa: CASRRAGDGQPQHF
clone_size: -; d_call: TRBD1; j_call: TRBJ2-1; cdr3_length: 15; v_call: TRBV19; cdr3_nt: TGTGCCAGTGTTGACCGGGACAGGGGAAAGATTGAGCAGTTCTTC; cdr3_aa: CASVDRDRGKIEQFF
clone_size: few; d_call: TRBD1; j_call: TRBJ2-2; cdr3_length: 15; v_call: TRBV3-1/TRBV3-2; cdr3_nt: TGTGCCAGCAGCAAAGGGGACAGGGGCACCGGGGAGCTGTTTTTT; cdr3_aa: CASSKGDRGTGELFF
clone_size: few; d_call: -; j_call: TRBJ1-1; cdr3_length: 13; v_call: TRBV29-1; cdr3_nt: TGCAGCGTTGAAGGTCCGGCGTTCATTGAAGCTTTCTTT; cdr3_aa: CSVEGPAFIEAFF
clone_size: -; d_call: -; j_call: TRBJ1-3; cdr3_length: 12; v_call: TRBV7-2; cdr3_nt: TGTGCCAGCAGCTTAGAAGGAAACACCATATATTTT; cdr3_aa: CASSLEGNTIYF
clone_size: -; d_call: TRBD2; j_call: TRBJ2-5; cdr3_length: 17; v_call: TRBV2; cdr3_nt: TGTGCCAGCATGGGTGCGACTAGCGGGAGGTCACAAGAGACCCAGTACTTC; cdr3_aa: CASMGATSGRSQETQYF